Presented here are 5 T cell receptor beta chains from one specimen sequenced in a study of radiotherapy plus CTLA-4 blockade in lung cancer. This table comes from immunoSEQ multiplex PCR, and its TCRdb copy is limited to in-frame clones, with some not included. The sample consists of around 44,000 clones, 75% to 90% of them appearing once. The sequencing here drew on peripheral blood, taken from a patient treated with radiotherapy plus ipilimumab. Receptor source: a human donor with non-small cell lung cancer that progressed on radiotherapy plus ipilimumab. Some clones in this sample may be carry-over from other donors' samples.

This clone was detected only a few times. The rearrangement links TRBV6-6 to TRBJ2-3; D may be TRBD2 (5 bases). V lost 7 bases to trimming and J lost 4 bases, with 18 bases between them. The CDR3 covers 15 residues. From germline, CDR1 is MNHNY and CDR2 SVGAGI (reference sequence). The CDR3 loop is CASTKALPGSDTQYF. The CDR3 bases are TGTGCCAGCACCAAAGCGTTACCGGGGTCAGATACGCAGTATTTT.

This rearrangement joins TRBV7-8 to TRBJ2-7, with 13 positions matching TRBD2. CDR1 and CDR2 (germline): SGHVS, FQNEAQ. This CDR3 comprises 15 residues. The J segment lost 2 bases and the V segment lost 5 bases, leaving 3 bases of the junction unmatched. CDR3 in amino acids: CASSHTSGGAYEQYF. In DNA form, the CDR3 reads TGTGCCAGCAGCCACACTAGCGGGGGGGCCTACGAGCAGTACTTC.

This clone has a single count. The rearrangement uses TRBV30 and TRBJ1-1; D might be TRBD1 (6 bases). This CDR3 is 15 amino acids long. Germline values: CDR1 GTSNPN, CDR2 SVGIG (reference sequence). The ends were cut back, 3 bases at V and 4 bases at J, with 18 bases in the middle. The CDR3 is CAWRATGHTSTEAFF. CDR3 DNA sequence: TGTGCCTGGAGAGCAACGGGACATACTTCCACTGAAGCTTTCTTT.

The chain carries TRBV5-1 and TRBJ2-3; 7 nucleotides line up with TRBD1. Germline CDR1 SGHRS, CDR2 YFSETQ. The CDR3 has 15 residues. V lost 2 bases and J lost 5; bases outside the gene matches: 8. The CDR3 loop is CASSLGTGVGDTQYF. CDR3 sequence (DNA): TGCGCCAGCAGCTTAGGCACAGGGGTTGGAGATACGCAGTATTTT.

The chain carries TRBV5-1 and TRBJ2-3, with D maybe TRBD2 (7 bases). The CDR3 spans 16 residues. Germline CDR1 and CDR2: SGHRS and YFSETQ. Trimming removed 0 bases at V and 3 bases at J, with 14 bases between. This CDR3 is CASSLGRGGSTDTQYF. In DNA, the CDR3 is TGCGCCAGCAGCTTGGGGAGGGGGGGCTCGACAGATACGCAGTATTTT. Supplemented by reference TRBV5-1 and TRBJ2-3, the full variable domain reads KAGVTQTPRYLIKTRGQQVTLSCSPISGHRSVSWYQQTPGQGLQFLFEYFSETQRNKGNFPGRFSGRQFSNSRSEMNVSTLELGDSALYLCASSLGRGGSTDTQYFGPGTRLTVL.